This T cell receptor (beta chain) was captured in a study of blood T cell repertoires in COVID-19. Study-wide background: The analysed material was cDNA or gDNA that came from T cells, B-cell-depleted T cells, or PBMCs.

Note on this clone: One end of the junction fails to match germline, which may point to a read error.

This CDR3 contains 14 residues. Germline CDR1 is SGHRS and CDR2 is YFSETQ. Per the original methods: From reference gene primer amplification, estimates of nucleated cell counts were derived. Clones were read by immunoSEQ multiplex PCR, and TCRdb kept only the in-frame ones, dropping some. The V and J calls and clone size come from that table; D and trimming were worked out from the DNA. The sample includes approximately 25,000 clones, approximately 68% of them seen just once. V usage is TRBV5-1 and J usage is TRBJ2-7; the match to TRBD1 covers 7 bases. Material: peripheral blood. This receptor was identified in an elderly woman with acute or convalescent COVID-19. The DNA of the CDR3 is TGCGCCACCAGCCGGGACAGCCCCTCCTACGAGCAGTACTTC. Its translation: CATSRDSPSYEQYF.